Each of the 18 T cell receptor beta chains below was sequenced from the same sample in a study of cytomegalovirus exposure and HLA in healthy donors. The PCR made use of 60 Vbeta and 13 Jbeta primers. Clones were sequenced by immunoSEQ multiplex PCR, and TCRdb holds only the in-frame ones, with some missing. The sample has more than 95,000 clones; 60% to 70% are singletons. Sequencing was carried out using PBMCs. Source of these receptors: a woman aged 45-65 years in good health and CMV-seronegative.

The J gene is TRBJ2-7, the V gene TRBV2; TRBD2 aligns across 10 bases. Germline CDR1 SNHLY, CDR2 FYNNEI. Unmatched junction bases numbered 7, after V lost 7 bases and J lost 4 bases. The CDR3 extends over 14 amino acids. The CDR3 DNA reads TGTGCCAGCAACCCTCGGACTAGCGGATACGAGCAGTACTTC. Amino acid sequence: CASNPRTSGYEQYF. The variable domain in full, completed from reference TRBV2 and TRBJ2-7, reads EPEVTQTPSHQVTQMGQEVILRCVPISNHLYFYWYRQILGQKVEFLVSFYNNEISEKSEIFDDQFSVERPDGSNFTLKIRSTKLEDSAMYFCASNPRTSGYEQYFGPGTRLTVT.

This chain uses TRBV7-2 with TRBJ1-2; 8 nucleotides line up with TRBD1. Trimming took 3 bases from V and 5 from J; bases not matched to a gene: 2. Looked up from germline, CDR1 is SGHTA and CDR2 is FQGNSA. CDR3 length: 13 amino acids. For the CDR3, the DNA is TGTGCCAGCAGCTTGGGACAGGAATATGGCTACACCTTC. Translated: CASSLGQEYGYTF.

The J gene is TRBJ1-2, the V gene TRBV7-2, with D hard to call. In germline, CDR1 is SGHTA, CDR2 FQGNSA. This CDR3 region has 14 residues. V was shortened by 5 bases and J by 4 bases, with 14 bases between the two germline ends. The DNA of the CDR3 is TGTGCCAGCAGCACGGTCCACTCCATCTATGGCTACACCTTC. This codes for CASSTVHSIYGYTF.

The rearrangement joins TRBV5-4 to TRBJ1-2; 10 bases are a match to TRBD1. Germline CDR1 is SGHNT and CDR2 is YYREEE (reference sequence). The CDR3 covers 15 residues. Germline trimming cut 7 bases from V and 7 bases from J; bases unmatched to any gene: 13. The CDR3 loop is CASAPPRQGAGGYTF. The CDR3 region has the DNA TGTGCCAGCGCCCCACCCAGACAGGGGGCCGGTGGCTACACCTTC.

CDR3 residues: CASSLVAGGLTDTQYF. CDR3 DNA sequence: TGTGCCAGCAGCTTAGTAGCGGGGGGACTCACAGATACGCAGTATTTT. The genes are TRBV7-2 and TRBJ2-3; TRBD2 matches 10 bases. The germline gives CDR1 SGHTA, CDR2 FQGNSA. The CDR3 sequence is 16 residues long. J was trimmed by 2 bases and V by 1 base; bases with no gene match: 3.

The chain links TRBV7-9 to TRBJ2-7, with TRBD2 as a possible D gene (5 bases). Germline lookup yields CDR1 SEHNR and CDR2 FQNEAQ (reference sequence). The V gene lost 1 base and the J gene lost 5 bases, with 12 bases spanning the gap. The CDR3 contains 14 residues. In DNA, the CDR3 is TGTGCCAGCAGCTTAGAAGGTTCTAGCCACGAGCAGTACTTC. Its protein is CASSLEGSSHEQYF.

This chain links TRBV7-9 with TRBJ1-1; no clear D gene. CDR3 length equals 13 residues. V lost 1 base to trimming and J lost 3 bases, with 6 bases between them. CDR1 SEHNR and CDR2 FQNEAQ come from the germline V gene (reference sequence). The CDR3 bases are TGTGCCAGCAGCTTAGTGAGCGACACTGAAGCTTTCTTT. This encodes CASSLVSDTEAFF.

This clone occurred once. The chain joins TRBV5-1 to TRBJ2-7, with 11 bases matching TRBD2. The ends lost 4 bases at V and 3 bases at J; junction bases unmatched: 6. Germline V gene lookup returns CDR1 SGHRS and CDR2 YFSETQ. This CDR3 spans 15 amino acids. CDR3 residues: CASSDQGLADYEQYF. Written as DNA, the CDR3 is TGCGCCAGCAGCGACCAGGGACTAGCGGACTACGAGCAGTACTTC.

This clone was observed a handful of times. V usage is TRBV10-3 and J usage is TRBJ2-5, with TRBD2 matching over 9 bases. CDR1 ENHRY and CDR2 SYGVKD come from the germline V gene. This CDR3 has 13 residues. The junction had 8 bases not matched to a gene; V was cut back by 10 bases and J by 5 bases. The CDR3 loop is CANGAGGTETQYF. The CDR3 DNA reads TGTGCCAATGGGGCGGGAGGGACGGAGACCCAGTACTTC.

The rearrangement uses TRBV4-1 and TRBJ1-2; unclear D gene. The CDR3 loop spans 15 amino acids. V lost 5 bases, J lost 3 bases, and 16 bases lay in between. CDR1 is MGHRA, CDR2 YSYEKL, per germline. The CDR3 bases are TGCGCCAGCAGCACGCGACTCTCCCCGGACTATGGCTACACCTTC. The encoded protein is CASSTRLSPDYGYTF.

The chain uses TRBV29-1 and TRBJ2-7; 12 bases are a match to TRBD1. There are 13 residues in the CDR3. J gave up 4 bases and V 4 bases, and 2 bases lay outside the gene matches. Per germline, CDR1 SQVTM and CDR2 ANQGSEA. CDR3 sequence reads: CSVGDRGLYEQYF. In nucleotides, the CDR3 is TGCAGCGTTGGGGACAGGGGGCTGTACGAGCAGTACTTC.

The CDR3 sequence: CASSKGPRRDRNNYGYTF. The DNA for the CDR3 is TGTGCCAGCAGCAAAGGACCCCGCAGGGACAGGAATAACTATGGCTACACCTTC. J is TRBJ1-2 and V is TRBV21-1; the table calls TRBD1, which could not be checked here. TRBV21-1 is termed a pseudogene. CDR3 size: 18 residues.

The CDR3 spells CASSPRGGGQPQHF. DNA for the CDR3: TGTGCCAGCAGCCCACGGGGGGGCGGTCAGCCCCAGCATTTT. The J gene is TRBJ1-5, the V gene TRBV27; TRBD1 is a possible D gene (6 bases). Trimming left V 6 bases short and J 6 bases short, with 15 bases between. CDR1 is MNHEY, CDR2 SMNVEV, per germline (reference sequence). The CDR3 totals 14 residues.

The gene calls are TRBV27 and TRBJ1-5, with 10 bases aligning to TRBD1. The germline CDR1 and CDR2 sequences are MNHEY and SMNVEV (reference sequence). The CDR3 runs to 15 residues. Unmatched junction bases numbered 4, after V lost 1 base and J lost 7 bases. The CDR3 sequence: CASSLWDRGEQPQHF. The CDR3 coding sequence is TGTGCCAGCAGTTTATGGGACAGGGGCGAACAGCCCCAGCATTTT.

As to this clone: Other DNA sequences in this specimen translate into the identical CDR3. This chain joins TRBV7-2 and TRBJ2-3; TRBD2 matches at 10 bases. V lost 5 bases, J lost 6 bases, and 8 bases stayed unmatched. CDR3 length equals 15 residues. CDR1 and CDR2 (germline): SGHTA, FQGNSA. The CDR3 sequence is CASSPRLAGVDTQYF. CDR3 nucleotides: TGTGCCAGCAGCCCCCGTCTAGCGGGAGTGGATACGCAGTATTTT.

V usage is TRBV6-1 and J usage is TRBJ2-3; D is perhaps TRBD2 (6 bases). The CDR3 spans 12 residues. With 6 bases removed from V and 14 bases from J, the gap between germline ends came to 18 bases. From germline, CDR1 is MNHNS and CDR2 SASEGT. CDR3 nucleotides: TGTGCCAGCAGCCCCACTAGCTTCTATTGGTATTTT. It is translated as CASSPTSFYWYF.

This clone was found a few times. The chain joins TRBV7-2 to TRBJ2-5; D is possibly TRBD1 (6 bases). The J call is uncertain, as TRBJ2-7 better fits the DNA end. In germline, CDR1 is SGHTA, CDR2 FQGNSA. The CDR3 length is 14 residues. For the CDR3, the DNA is TGTGCCAGCAGCCCACAACAGGGTATCCCCGAGCAGTACTTC. Residues: CASSPQQGIPEQYF.

This chain uses TRBV7-2 with TRBJ2-7; 7 bases align to TRBD2. The ends lost 5 bases at V and 5 bases at J; junction bases unmatched: 6. The CDR3 covers 13 residues. Germline CDR1 reads SGHTA; CDR2 reads FQGNSA. The CDR3: CASSRGSKDEQYF. CDR3 coding DNA: TGTGCCAGCAGCCGCGGGAGCAAAGACGAGCAGTACTTC.